Shown below are 10 T cell receptor beta chains from a single sample sequenced in a study of blood T cell repertoires in COVID-19. Clones were sequenced by immunoSEQ multiplex PCR, and TCRdb holds only the in-frame ones, with some missing. In the table there are about 190,000 clones, 75% to 90% of which are singletons. The sequencing sample was made of peripheral blood. The receptors originated from a middle-aged man with acute or convalescent COVID-19.

This sequence joins TRBV5-1 and TRBJ1-1, with 7 bases identical to TRBD1. With V trimmed by 0 bases and J by 12 bases, 8 bases remained unmatched. This CDR3 comprises 13 residues. The germline V gene encodes CDR1 SGHRS and CDR2 YFSETQ. CDR3 DNA sequence: TGCGCCAGCAGCTTGGGAACAGGGGCGAAGTCTTTCTTT. The encoded protein is CASSLGTGAKSFF.

The chain carries TRBV29-1 and TRBJ2-5; 8 nucleotides align to TRBD2. Germline V gene lookup returns CDR1 SQVTM and CDR2 ANQGSEA. J lost 5 bases, V lost 6 bases, and 2 bases had no gene match. The CDR3 has 11 amino acids. DNA for the CDR3: TGCAGCGTCCGGGAGGGGGAGACCCAGTACTTC. Translated, it gives CSVREGETQYF.

The CDR3 loop is CASSQVRGSRPGELFF. CDR3 in DNA: TGTGCCAGCAGCCAAGTAAGAGGGAGCCGACCCGGGGAGCTGTTTTTT. The genes are TRBV14 and TRBJ2-2; a weak D match, TRBD2 (5 bases). V was clipped by 1 base and J by 6 bases, with 15 bases between them. CDR1 is SGHDN and CDR2 is FVKESK in the germline V gene. This CDR3 has 16 residues.

The chain is built from TRBV10-2 and TRBJ2-7; TRBD2 is a possible D gene (6 bases). The germline V and J ends were trimmed by 0 bases and 2 bases, with 8 bases remaining between them. Per the germline V gene, CDR1 is WSHSY and CDR2 is SAAADI. This CDR3 has 14 residues. This CDR3 reads CASSESGLAYEQYF. As DNA, the CDR3 is TGCGCCAGCAGTGAGTCGGGACTCGCCTACGAGCAGTACTTC.

The rearrangement links TRBV4-1 to TRBJ1-4, with TRBD1 as a possible D gene (6 bases). The CDR3 is 16 residues long. V gave up 4 bases and J gave up 1 base, with 13 bases separating them. Germline V gives CDR1 MGHRA, CDR2 YSYEKL. In DNA, the CDR3 is TGCGCCAGCAGCCGATTAAGAGGGGGAACTAATGAAAAACTGTTTTTT. The encoded protein is CASSRLRGGTNEKLFF.

The chain recombines TRBV4-1 with TRBJ1-2, with 7 bases aligning to TRBD1. The V gene's germline CDR1 is MGHRA and CDR2 YSYEKL. This CDR3 is 20 amino acids long. Unmatched junction bases numbered 20, after V lost 0 bases and J lost 4 bases. CDR3 DNA sequence: TGCGCCAGCAGCCAAGATGAGGGGAGAACAGGGGTTCTGGAAGGCTATGGCTACACCTTC. This translates into CASSQDEGRTGVLEGYGYTF.

The gene calls are TRBV14 and TRBJ1-2, with 8 bases matching TRBD1. With 4 bases clipped from V and 6 bases from J, the junction kept 7 bases outside the gene matches. This CDR3 has 14 amino acids. The germline gives CDR1 SGHDN, CDR2 FVKESK. The CDR3 reads CASSRDRGRHGYTF. The CDR3 coding sequence is TGTGCCAGCAGCCGTGACAGGGGACGCCATGGCTACACCTTC.

The V call is TRBV5-1, the J call TRBJ2-7, with TRBD2 matching over 9 bases. This CDR3 spans 14 amino acids. V dropped 1 base and J dropped 6; count of bases not matched to a gene: 5. Germline assignment: CDR1 SGHRS and CDR2 YFSETQ. CDR3 residues: CASSLTAGGSEQYF. CDR3 nucleotides: TGCGCCAGCAGCTTGACAGCGGGGGGCTCCGAGCAGTACTTC.

V is TRBV7-2 and J is TRBJ1-5; TRBD1 agrees at 7 bases. In germline, CDR1 is SGHTA, CDR2 FQGNSA. Trimming took 6 bases from V and 5 from J; bases not matched to a gene: 7. There are 14 residues in the CDR3. The CDR3 is CASSRRQGDQPQHF. In nucleotides, the CDR3 is TGTGCCAGCAGTCGGAGACAGGGCGATCAGCCCCAGCATTTT.

This chain links TRBV12-3 or TRBV12-4 with TRBJ1-5, with D perhaps matching TRBD1 (5 bases). The germline V and J ends were trimmed by 0 bases and 5 bases, with 5 bases remaining between them. The CDR3 contains 13 residues. DNA of the CDR3: TGTGCCAGCAGTTTAGCCAGGGATCAGCCCCAGCATTTT. This encodes CASSLARDQPQHF.